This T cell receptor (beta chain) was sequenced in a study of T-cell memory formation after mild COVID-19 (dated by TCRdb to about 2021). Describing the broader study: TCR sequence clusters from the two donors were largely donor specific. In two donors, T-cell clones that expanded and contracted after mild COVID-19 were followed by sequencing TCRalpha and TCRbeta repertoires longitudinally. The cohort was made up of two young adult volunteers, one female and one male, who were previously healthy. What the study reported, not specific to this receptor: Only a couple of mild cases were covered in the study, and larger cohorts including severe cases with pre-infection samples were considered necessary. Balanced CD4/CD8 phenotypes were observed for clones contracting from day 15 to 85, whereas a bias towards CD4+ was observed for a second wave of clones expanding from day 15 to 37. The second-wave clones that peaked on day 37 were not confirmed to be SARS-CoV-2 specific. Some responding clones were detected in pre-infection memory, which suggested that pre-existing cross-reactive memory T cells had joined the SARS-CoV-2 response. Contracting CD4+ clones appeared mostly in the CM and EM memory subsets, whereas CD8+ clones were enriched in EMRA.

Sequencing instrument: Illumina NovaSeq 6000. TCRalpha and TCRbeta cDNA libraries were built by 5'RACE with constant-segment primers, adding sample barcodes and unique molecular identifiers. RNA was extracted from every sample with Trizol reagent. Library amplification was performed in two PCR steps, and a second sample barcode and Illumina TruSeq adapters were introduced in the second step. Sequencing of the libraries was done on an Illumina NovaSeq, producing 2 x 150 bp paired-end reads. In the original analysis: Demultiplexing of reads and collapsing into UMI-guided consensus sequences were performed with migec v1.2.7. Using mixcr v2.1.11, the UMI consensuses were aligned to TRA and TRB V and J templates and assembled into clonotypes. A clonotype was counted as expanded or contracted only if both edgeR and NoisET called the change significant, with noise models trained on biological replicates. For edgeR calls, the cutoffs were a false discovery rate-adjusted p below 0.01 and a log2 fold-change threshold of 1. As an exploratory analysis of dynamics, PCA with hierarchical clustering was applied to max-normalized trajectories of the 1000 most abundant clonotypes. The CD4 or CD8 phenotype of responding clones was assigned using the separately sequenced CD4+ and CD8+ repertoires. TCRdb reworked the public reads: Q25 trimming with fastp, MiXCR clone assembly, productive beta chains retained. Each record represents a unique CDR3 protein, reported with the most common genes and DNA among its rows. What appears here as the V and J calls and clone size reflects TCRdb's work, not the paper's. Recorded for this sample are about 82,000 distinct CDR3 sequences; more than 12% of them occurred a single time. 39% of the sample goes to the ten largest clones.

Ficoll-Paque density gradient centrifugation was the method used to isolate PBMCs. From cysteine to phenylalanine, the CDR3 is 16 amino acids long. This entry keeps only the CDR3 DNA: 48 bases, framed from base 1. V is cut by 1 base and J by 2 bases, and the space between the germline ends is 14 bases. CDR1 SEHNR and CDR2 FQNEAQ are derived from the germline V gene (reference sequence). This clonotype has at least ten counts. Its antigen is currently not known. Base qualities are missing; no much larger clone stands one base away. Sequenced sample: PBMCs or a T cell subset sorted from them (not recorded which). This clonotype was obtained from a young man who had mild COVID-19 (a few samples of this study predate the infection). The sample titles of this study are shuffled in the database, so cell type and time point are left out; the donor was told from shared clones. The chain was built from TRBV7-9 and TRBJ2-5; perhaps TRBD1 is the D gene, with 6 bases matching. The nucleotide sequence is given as TGTGCCAGCAGCTTAGTGGCCAAAACAGGGCAAGAGACCCAGTACTTC. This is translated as CASSLVAKTGQETQYF.